This TCR beta chain was identified during a study of PD-1 blockade in classical Hodgkin lymphoma. The time point denotes: cycle 4 day 1 (C4D1), after five to seven weeks of nivolumab. Each and every patient relapsed after autologous stem cell transplantation, and patients got differing brentuximab vedotin exposure. From thawed PBMCs, CD8+ T cells were isolated by magnetic negative selection. Clones were read by immunoSEQ multiplex PCR, and TCRdb kept only the in-frame ones, dropping some. The data hold a few thousand clones, with around three quarters observed a single time. This CDR3 is built from 14 residues. The ends were cut back, 6 bases at V and 1 base at J, with 11 bases in the middle. Germline V gives CDR1 MRHNA, CDR2 SNTAGT. This clone was seen once.

This clonotype was obtained from a human donor with classical Hodgkin lymphoma. Sample: CD8+ T cells from blood, taken before the fourth cycle of nivolumab. The gene calls are TRBV6-4 and TRBJ2-3; weak D call: TRBD2 (5 bases). CDR3: CASSGVDGTDTQYF. The DNA for the CDR3 is TGTGCCAGCAGCGGGGTGGACGGCACAGATACGCAGTATTTT.